This T cell receptor beta chain came from a study of blood T cell repertoires in COVID-19. This CDR3 has 13 residues. The ends were cut back, 8 bases at V and 0 bases at J, with 10 bases in the middle. The germline V gene encodes CDR1 SGHTA and CDR2 FQGNSA. The table came from immunoSEQ multiplex PCR; TCRdb's copy has only in-frame clones and leaves some out. Among 400,000 to 500,000 clones listed, 88% were seen once. The chain carries TRBV7-2 and TRBJ2-5; D gene uncertain. The TCR was taken from a woman between 40 and 50 years old who had recovered from COVID-19. Sequencing input: PBMCs or T cells enriched from blood (not recorded which). The CDR3 loop reads CASQLSYQETQYF. As DNA, the CDR3 is TGTGCCAGCCAGTTATCCTACCAAGAGACCCAGTACTTC. The full variable domain, completed using reference TRBV7-2 and TRBJ2-5, is GAGVSQSPSNKVTEKGKDVELRCDPISGHTALYWYRQSLGQGLEFLIYFQGNSAPDKSGLPSDRFSAERTGGSVSTLTIQRTQQEDSAVYLCASQLSYQETQYFGPGTRLLVL.